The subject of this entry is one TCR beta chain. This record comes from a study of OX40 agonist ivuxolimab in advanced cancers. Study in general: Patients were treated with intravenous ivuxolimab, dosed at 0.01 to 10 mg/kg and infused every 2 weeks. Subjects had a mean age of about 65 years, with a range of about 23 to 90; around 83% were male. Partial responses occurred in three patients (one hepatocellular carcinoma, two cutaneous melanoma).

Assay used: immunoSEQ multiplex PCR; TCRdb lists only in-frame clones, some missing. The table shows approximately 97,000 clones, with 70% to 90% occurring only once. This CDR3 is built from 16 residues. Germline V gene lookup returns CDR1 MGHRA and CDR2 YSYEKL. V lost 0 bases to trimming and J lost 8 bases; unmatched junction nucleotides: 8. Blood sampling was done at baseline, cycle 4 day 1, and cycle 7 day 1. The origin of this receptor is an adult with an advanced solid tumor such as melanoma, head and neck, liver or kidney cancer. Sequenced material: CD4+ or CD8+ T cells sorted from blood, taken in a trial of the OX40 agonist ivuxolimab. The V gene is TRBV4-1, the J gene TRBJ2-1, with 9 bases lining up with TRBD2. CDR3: CASSQDWLAGADEQFF. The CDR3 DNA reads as TGCGCCAGCAGCCAAGACTGGTTAGCGGGGGCCGATGAGCAGTTCTTC.